This T cell receptor (beta chain) was retrieved from a study of T cells after somatic rescue of genetic block. There are many counts of this clone. The sample has other DNA sequences that encode this CDR3 too. Germline V gene data show CDR1 as SGDLS and CDR2 as YYNGEE. The V end lost 4 bases, the J end lost 3 bases, and 11 bases lay between the germline ends. This CDR3 is 13 amino acids long. TCRdb's table, derived via immunoSEQ multiplex PCR, lists solely in-frame clones and lacks some. The data contain about 120,000 clones, about 89% of them singletons. This clonotype was sampled from a woman aged 18-29 years. Sequencing was done on a sample of peripheral blood mononuclear cells (PBMCs). The rearrangement joins TRBV9 to TRBJ2-7; D possibly corresponds to TRBD1 (6 bases). CDR3 protein: CASSPGHSYEQYF. As DNA, the CDR3 is TGTGCCAGCAGCCCGGGACATAGCTACGAGCAGTACTTC.